The 20 T cell receptor beta chains below all came from one sample that was sequenced in a study of cytomegalovirus exposure and HLA in healthy donors. 60 Vbeta and 13 Jbeta primers were used in PCR. Profiling relied on immunoSEQ multiplex PCR, and the TCRdb table lists in-frame clones only, not all of them. Among about 120,000 clones listed, 80% to 90% were seen once. The sequenced sample consisted of PBMCs. The receptors were sampled from a man aged 35-49 years in good health and CMV-seronegative.

CDR3 bases: TGTGCCAGTAGGACCCCCGAGTACCGGGACAGGGGACAAAGTTCCTACAATGAGCAGTTCTTC. This encodes CASRTPEYRDRGQSSYNEQFF. This rearrangement joins TRBV19 to TRBJ2-1; 10 bases line up with TRBD1. V gave up 6 bases and J gave up 1 base; unmatched junction bases: 21. The CDR3 totals 21 residues. From germline, CDR1 is LNHDA and CDR2 SQIVND (reference sequence).

This chain connects TRBV2 to TRBJ2-2; a weak D match, TRBD1 (6 bases). V was shortened by 2 bases and J by 3 bases, with 7 bases between the two germline ends. The CDR3 runs 14 residues. Germline CDR1 is SNHLY and CDR2 is FYNNEI. The CDR3 nucleotides are TGTGCCAGCAGTGAACAGGGGCACACCGGGGAGCTGTTTTTT. The encoded protein is CASSEQGHTGELFF.

This clone was counted a single time. This chain links TRBV19 with TRBJ2-2; maybe TRBD1 (6 bases). V was pared by 5 bases and J by 4 bases, with 14 bases between. The CDR3 extends over 15 amino acids. CDR1 is LNHDA and CDR2 is SQIVND in the germline V gene (reference sequence). As DNA, the CDR3 is TGTGCCAGTAGTGCCCCGGGACACCTCACCGGGGAGCTGTTTTTT. Translating it yields CASSAPGHLTGELFF.

This clone was picked up one time. This sequence joins TRBV11-1 and TRBJ2-3; TRBD2 agrees at 7 bases. Germline lookup yields CDR1 SGHAT and CDR2 FQDESV (reference sequence). Trimming removed 3 bases from V and 2 bases from J; junction bases left unmatched: 8. The CDR3 loop spans 16 amino acids. The CDR3 DNA reads as TGTGCCAGCAGCTTCGGGGGGTACGGGGCCACAGATACGCAGTATTTT. Amino acid sequence: CASSFGGYGATDTQYF.

The V gene is TRBV14, the J gene TRBJ2-3; D is uncertain. V was cut by 0 bases and J by 8 bases, with 12 bases left in between. CDR3 length: 14 amino acids. Germline assignment: CDR1 SGHDN and CDR2 FVKESK. CDR3 residues: CASSQDPLPGTQYF. The CDR3, as DNA: TGTGCCAGCAGCCAAGATCCCCTGCCCGGTACGCAGTATTTT.

The chain recombines TRBV5-1 with TRBJ2-7; D gene uncertain. The V end lost 0 bases, the J end lost 1 base, and 5 bases lay between the germline ends. Germline CDR1 reads SGHRS; CDR2 reads YFSETQ. The CDR3 totals 13 residues. This CDR3 reads CASSLEQSYEQYF. DNA for the CDR3: TGCGCCAGCAGCTTGGAACAGTCCTACGAGCAGTACTTC.

The V call is TRBV30, the J call TRBJ1-2; D unresolved. CDR1 is GTSNPN and CDR2 is SVGIG in the germline V gene (reference sequence). The ends were cut back, 1 base at V and 1 base at J, with 7 bases in the middle. The CDR3 consists of 13 residues. The CDR3 DNA reads as TGTGCCTGGAGTGGGCAGGATAACTATGGCTACACCTTC. Its translation: CAWSGQDNYGYTF. Combining the CDR3 with reference TRBV30 and TRBJ1-2 gives the whole variable domain SQTIHQWPATLVQPVGSPLSLECTVEGTSNPNLYWYRQAAGRGLQLLFYSVGIGQISSEVPQNLSASRPQDRQFILSSKKLLLSDSGFYLCAWSGQDNYGYTFGSGTRLTVV.

This clone has a single count. This chain joins TRBV30 and TRBJ2-7; D possibly corresponds to TRBD2 (5 bases). V lost 3 bases, J lost 3 bases, and 9 bases lay in between. Per germline, CDR1 GTSNPN and CDR2 SVGIG (reference sequence). The CDR3 has 12 amino acids. CDR3 coding DNA: TGTGCCTGGAGCGAGGGTGGCTACGAGCAGTACTTC. Residues: CAWSEGGYEQYF.

The CDR3 is CASSLAGLGGSKTQYF. The DNA of the CDR3 is TGTGCCAGCAGCTTAGCGGGTCTGGGGGGTTCGAAGACCCAGTACTTC. The gene calls are TRBV11-2 and TRBJ2-5; D is perhaps TRBD2 (6 bases). The CDR3 has 16 residues. The germline CDR1 and CDR2 sequences are SGHAT and FQNNGV. The ends were cut back, 1 base at V and 6 bases at J, with 18 bases in the middle.

The V call is TRBV7-9, the J call TRBJ2-5; 12 nucleotides match TRBD1. CDR1 and CDR2 from the germline V gene are SEHNR and FQNEAQ (reference sequence). The CDR3 covers 16 residues. V trimming: 3 bases; J trimming: 5 bases; junction bases outside the gene matches: 7. The CDR3 DNA reads as TGTGCCAGCAGCTTTTCGGGACAGGGGGCCTGGGAGACCCAGTACTTC. Translated, it gives CASSFSGQGAWETQYF.

The chain employs TRBV6-1 and TRBJ1-1, with 7 positions matching TRBD1. The CDR3 extends over 15 amino acids. CDR1 and CDR2 from the germline V gene are MNHNS and SASEGT. With V trimmed by 5 bases and J by 2 bases, 8 bases remained unmatched. The CDR3 bases are TGTGCCAGCAGTTTATGGACAGGACTTAACACTGAAGCTTTCTTT. It translates to CASSLWTGLNTEAFF.

This clone came up once. The V gene is TRBV5-4, the J gene TRBJ1-5, with D unclear. Germline lookup yields CDR1 SGHNT and CDR2 YYREEE (reference sequence). The V end lost 0 bases, the J end lost 0 bases, and 13 bases lay between the germline ends. This CDR3 has 17 amino acids. Written as DNA, the CDR3 is TGTGCCAGCAGCTTGGTCGAGGGATTTTATAGCAATCAGCCCCAGCATTTT. Protein: CASSLVEGFYSNQPQHF.

The chain couples TRBV28 to TRBJ2-7; 9 positions match TRBD1. CDR1 and CDR2 from the germline V gene are MDHEN and SYDVKM. The CDR3 covers 16 residues. Trimming removed 4 bases from V and 6 bases from J; junction bases left unmatched: 13. The CDR3 DNA sequence: TGTGCCAGCAGTTCCATGTACAGGGGGCTCATTGGCGAGCAGTACTTC. Translation: CASSSMYRGLIGEQYF.

The chain couples TRBV27 to TRBJ1-3, with D perhaps matching TRBD1 (6 bases). Per germline, CDR1 MNHEY and CDR2 SMNVEV (reference sequence). Trimming pared 5 bases from V and 3 bases from J, leaving 23 bases between. CDR3 length equals 18 residues. The CDR3: CASSPSGTPPALGNTIYF. CDR3 nucleotides: TGTGCCAGCAGTCCCTCCGGGACACCACCCGCTCTTGGAAACACCATATATTTT.

The chain uses TRBV27 and TRBJ2-7, with D tentatively TRBD2 (6 bases). V gave up 5 bases and J gave up 7 bases, with 15 bases separating them. The CDR3 spans 13 residues. The germline V gene encodes CDR1 MNHEY and CDR2 SMNVEV (reference sequence). The CDR3 spells CASSRRELEEQYF. The DNA of the CDR3 is TGTGCCAGCAGTCGACGGGAGCTAGAAGAGCAGTACTTC.

The V gene is TRBV25-1, the J gene TRBJ1-4; unclear D gene. The CDR3 extends over 16 amino acids. Germline loops: CDR1 MGHDK, CDR2 SYGVNS. Trimming removed 1 base at V and 7 bases at J, with 16 bases between. CDR3 nucleotides: TGTGCCAGCAGTGAATCGCGGGGAGGGCACGTTGAAAAACTGTTTTTT. It yields the protein CASSESRGGHVEKLFF.

V is TRBV12-5 and J is TRBJ2-5; weak D call: TRBD1 (6 bases). Per germline, CDR1 LGHNT and CDR2 FRNRAP. V was pared by 5 bases and J by 7 bases, with 14 bases between. The CDR3 totals 13 residues. The CDR3 spells CASGTGTPGTQYF. CDR3 in DNA: TGTGCTAGTGGTACCGGGACACCCGGGACCCAGTACTTC.

The chain uses TRBV9 and TRBJ2-7, with D uncertain. This CDR3 has 15 residues. The germline V gene has CDR1 SGDLS and CDR2 YYNGEE. Trimming removed 0 bases from V and 0 bases from J, with 10 bases in between. Here the CDR3 reads CASSVGATASYEQYF. CDR3 DNA: TGTGCCAGCAGCGTAGGGGCGACCGCCTCCTACGAGCAGTACTTC.

The CDR3 DNA sequence: TGTGCCAGCAGCTCGACAGGGCGACCTAATCAGCCCCAGCATTTT. It specifies CASSSTGRPNQPQHF. The V call is TRBV7-9, the J call TRBJ1-5; 7 bases agree with TRBD1. V lost 4 bases to trimming and J lost 4 bases; unmatched junction nucleotides: 7. CDR1 is SEHNR, CDR2 FQNEAQ, per germline (reference sequence). This CDR3 has 15 residues.

This chain uses TRBV5-1 with TRBJ1-3; D might be TRBD1 (5 bases). The CDR3 covers 15 residues. Trimming removed 4 bases from V and 2 bases from J, with 13 bases in between. The germline gives CDR1 SGHRS, CDR2 YFSETQ. Written as DNA, the CDR3 is TGCGCCAGCAGCCGAAGCTCGGGGGCTGGAAACACCATATATTTT. This translates into CASSRSSGAGNTIYF.